A single sample gave rise to the 4 T cell receptor beta chains below, sequenced in a study of T cell repertoires in cytomegalovirus infection (dated by TCRdb to about 2019). Per the publication, the treatment or condition label means: in vitro stimulation with specific CMV peptide epitopes to enrich CMV-specific T cells. These reads were obtained on an Illumina HiSeq 1500. TCRdb reprocessed the public reads (quality trimming at Q25 with fastp, clone calling with MiXCR) and kept in-frame beta chains. Merged by CDR3 protein, the rows form single entries marked with the most common genes and DNA. The sample profile shows 150,000 or so distinct CDR3 sequences; roughly a fifth of them were found once. Of the sample, roughly 25% falls within the top ten clones. Their target antigens are unknown. The source was CD8+ T cells from cultured PBMCs, collected from culture after CMV antigen stimulation. The receptors were sampled from a human donor in good health (CMV status not recorded). Some clones in this sample may be carry-over from other donors' samples.

This clonotype was seen only a few times. The chain uses TRBV28 and TRBJ1-6; no clear D gene. CDR3 size: 14 residues. The ends were cut back, 5 bases at V and 10 bases at J, with 15 bases in the middle. Per germline, CDR1 MDHEN and CDR2 SYDVKM. This CDR3 reads CASSPREGNSPLHF. The CDR3 region has the DNA TGTGCCAGCAGTCCCCGAGAAGGGAACTCACCCCTCCACTTT.

This chain joins TRBV7-9 and TRBJ2-1; 16 bases line up with TRBD2. The CDR3 has 18 amino acids. Per germline, CDR1 SEHNR and CDR2 FQNEAQ (reference sequence). V gave up 4 bases and J gave up 4 bases; unmatched junction bases: 7. The CDR3, as DNA: TGTGCCAGCAGCTCCGGGACTAGCGGGGGGGCCAAGTACAATGAGCAGTTCTTC. Translating it yields CASSSGTSGGAKYNEQFF.

This clonotype showed up just a few times. This rearrangement joins TRBV7-3 to TRBJ1-1; tentative D call: TRBD1 (5 bases). Trimming pared 3 bases from V and 10 bases from J, leaving 21 bases between. From germline, CDR1 is SGHTA and CDR2 FQGTGA. The CDR3 length is 15 residues. The CDR3 bases are TGTGCCAGCAGCTTGGCAACGGGCTCCGGGGCGGGAGCTTTCTTT. Protein sequence: CASSLATGSGAGAFF.

The J gene is TRBJ1-1, the V gene TRBV2; maybe TRBD1 (6 bases). V shed 6 bases and J shed 1 base, with 12 bases lying between them. CDR1 is SNHLY, CDR2 FYNNEI, per germline. This CDR3 contains 14 residues. CDR3 sequence: CASRWAQGNTEAFF. The DNA for the CDR3 is TGTGCCAGCAGGTGGGCACAGGGGAACACTGAAGCTTTCTTT.